This is a list of T cell receptor beta chains from one sample in a study of radiotherapy plus CTLA-4 blockade in lung cancer. Repertoires were generated with immunoSEQ multiplex PCR, while TCRdb's copy carries only in-frame clones and drops some. The sample holds roughly 50,000 clones, 70% to 90% seen once. Sequenced material: peripheral blood, taken from a patient treated with radiotherapy plus ipilimumab. These receptors were collected from a human donor with non-small cell lung cancer whose response to radiotherapy plus ipilimumab could not be evaluated. Each CDR3 is given with its conserved first and last residue. Fields, in order: J gene, V gene, D gene, clone size, CDR3 protein, CDR3 DNA. D genes are given only for firm matches. Where a row states a size, it is once, few, many or the class of an expanded clone; other rows omit it.

>TRBJ2-7|TRBV23-1|-|-
CASSQFGGRTDSYEQYF
TGCGCCAGCAGTCAATTTGGGGGCCGGACAGATTCCTACGAGCAGTACTTC
>TRBJ2-7|TRBV6-5|-|once
CASSYSRLRVSYEQYF
TGTGCCAGCAGTTACTCGAGGTTGAGGGTTTCTTACGAGCAGTACTTC
>TRBJ2-2|TRBV7-9|TRBD2|-
CASSLQYLAGVRTGELFF
TGTGCCAGCAGCCTTCAATACTTAGCGGGAGTTCGCACCGGGGAGCTGTTTTTT
>TRBJ1-1|TRBV5-4|-|-
CASSLDGGHTEAFF
TGTGCCAGCAGCTTGGACGGGGGGCACACTGAAGCTTTCTTT
>TRBJ1-2|TRBV27|-|once
CASKPGGTGYGYTF
TGTGCCAGCAAACCTGGGGGGACGGGCTATGGCTACACCTTC
>TRBJ2-1|TRBV19|TRBD2|once
CASSSRTSGMAPYNEQFF
TGTGCCAGTAGTTCGCGGACTAGCGGGATGGCCCCCTACAATGAGCAGTTCTTC
>TRBJ2-7|TRBV6-5|-|-
CASSSQRGPYEQYF
TGTGCCAGCAGTTCTCAAAGGGGCCCCTACGAGCAGTACTTC
>TRBJ1-5|TRBV21-1|-|once
CASRNREGRSNQPQHF
TGTGCCAGCCGGAACAGGGAAGGAAGGAGCAATCAGCCCCAGCATTTT
>TRBJ2-7|TRBV5-1|-|-
CASSFDKGSSGSYEQYF
TGCGCCAGCAGCTTCGATAAAGGGAGTTCCGGTTCCTACGAGCAGTACTTC
>TRBJ1-2|TRBV10-2|-|-
CASTPGGGSGGYTF
TGCGCCAGCACCCCAGGCGGGGGGAGTGGTGGCTACACCTTC
>TRBJ1-2|TRBV29-1|-|-
CSVEEFRGGKGGYTF
TGCAGCGTTGAAGAGTTCCGAGGTGGAAAAGGCGGCTACACCTTC
>TRBJ2-7|TRBV7-2|TRBD2|-
CASSLTSGRSYEQYF
TGTGCCAGCAGCCTTACTAGCGGGAGGTCCTACGAGCAGTACTTC
>TRBJ2-7|TRBV4-3|-|-
CASSLRLGREQYF
TGCGCCAGCAGCCTCCGGTTGGGCCGCGAGCAGTACTTC
>TRBJ1-3|TRBV7-2|-|-
CASSFREDPGNTIYF
TGTGCCAGCAGCTTCAGGGAAGACCCTGGAAACACCATATATTTT
>TRBJ1-5|TRBV7-9|TRBD1|-
CASSSYRGRGNQPQHF
TGTGCCAGCAGCTCCTACAGGGGCCGTGGCAATCAGCCCCAGCATTTT
>TRBJ1-2|TRBV4-3|-|few
CASSQEGAYGYTF
TGCGCCAGCAGCCAAGAAGGGGCCTATGGCTACACCTTC
>TRBJ1-6|TRBV5-4|TRBD1|-
CASSSRTGGANSPLHF
TGTGCCAGCAGCTCTCGGACAGGGGGCGCAAACTCACCCCTCCACTTT
>TRBJ1-2|TRBV28|-|once
CASSLSLRGSGYTF
TGTGCCAGCAGCCTCAGCCTTAGGGGCTCTGGCTACACCTTC
>TRBJ1-2|TRBV14|-|-
CASSQTRSVRGYTF
TGTGCCAGCAGCCAAACCCGGAGTGTCCGCGGCTACACCTTC
>TRBJ1-1|TRBV10-3|TRBD1|-
CAIVGTGVYTEAFF
TGTGCCATCGTGGGAACAGGGGTGTACACTGAAGCTTTCTTT
>TRBJ1-1|TRBV19|TRBD1|-
CASNYDRQGWGGAFF
TGTGCCAGCAATTACGACCGACAGGGGTGGGGGGGAGCTTTCTTT
>TRBJ2-7|TRBV7-8|-|-
CASSLGGLYEQYF
TGTGCCAGCAGCTTAGGAGGGCTATACGAGCAGTACTTC
>TRBJ1-1|TRBV18|-|-
CASSPARGIKKLPDAFF
TGTGCCAGCTCACCTGCGAGAGGGATAAAAAAGCTCCCGGATGCTTTCTTT